This record concerns one TCR beta chain sequence. The antigen is undetermined. V was clipped by 3 bases and J by 4 bases; unmatched bases: 2. Germline CDR1 and CDR2: MNHNS and SASEGT. There are 13 residues in the CDR3. Primers included in the PCR were 60 Vbeta and 13 Jbeta primers. Generated by immunoSEQ multiplex PCR, the TCRdb table keeps only in-frame clones and is missing some. Altogether approximately 150,000 clones are present, around 78% being singletons, with the ten largest covering about 2.5%. As for the donors, each was a healthy bone marrow donor. This record comes from a study of cytomegalovirus exposure and HLA in healthy donors. About the study: One earlier analysis, a look at around 170 million T cells, found about 110 million unique TCR beta sequences. Study-wide results and limits: The authors reported that TCR beta sequences could predict HLA-A and HLA-B alleles. These predictions were accurate for most subjects in the first cohort.

This receptor was taken from a woman aged 18 to 35 in good health and CMV-seropositive. The chain joins TRBV6-1 to TRBJ2-7, with 8 bases lining up with TRBD1. Sequenced input: PBMCs. The CDR3 bases are TGTGCCAGCAGTGACAGGGGGCTGTACGAGCAGTACTTC. Translation gives CASSDRGLYEQYF.